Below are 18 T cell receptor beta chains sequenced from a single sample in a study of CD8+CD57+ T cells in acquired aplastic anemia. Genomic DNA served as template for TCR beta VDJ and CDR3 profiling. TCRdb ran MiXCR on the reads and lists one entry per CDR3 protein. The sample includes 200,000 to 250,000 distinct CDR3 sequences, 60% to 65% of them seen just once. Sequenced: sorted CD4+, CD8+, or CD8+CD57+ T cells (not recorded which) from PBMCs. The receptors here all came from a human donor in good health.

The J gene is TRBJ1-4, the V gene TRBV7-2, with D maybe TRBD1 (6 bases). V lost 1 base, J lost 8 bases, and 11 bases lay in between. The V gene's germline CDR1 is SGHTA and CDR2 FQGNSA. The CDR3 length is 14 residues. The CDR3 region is CASSLGGGGEKLFF. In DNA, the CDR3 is TGTGCCAGCAGCTTAGGCGGGGGCGGGGAAAAACTGTTTTTT.

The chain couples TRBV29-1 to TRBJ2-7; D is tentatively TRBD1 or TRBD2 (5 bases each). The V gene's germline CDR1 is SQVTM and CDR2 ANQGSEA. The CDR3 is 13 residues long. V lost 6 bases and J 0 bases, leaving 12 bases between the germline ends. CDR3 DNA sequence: TGCAGCGTCCGGGACGTAGGCTCCTACGAGCAGTACTTC. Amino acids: CSVRDVGSYEQYF.

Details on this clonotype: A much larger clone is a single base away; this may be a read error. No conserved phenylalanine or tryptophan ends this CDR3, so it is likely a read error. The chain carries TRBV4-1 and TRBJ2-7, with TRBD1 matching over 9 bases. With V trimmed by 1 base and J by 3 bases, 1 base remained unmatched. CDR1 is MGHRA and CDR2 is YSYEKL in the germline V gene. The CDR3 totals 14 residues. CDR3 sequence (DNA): TGCGCCAGCAGCCAAGCGGACAGGGGCTACGAGCAGTACTCC. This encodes CASSQADRGYEQYS.

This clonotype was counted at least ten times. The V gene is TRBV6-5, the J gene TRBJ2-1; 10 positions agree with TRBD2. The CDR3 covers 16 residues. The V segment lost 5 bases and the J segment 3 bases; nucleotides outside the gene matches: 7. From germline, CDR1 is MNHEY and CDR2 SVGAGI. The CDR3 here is CASSGSGGGDYNEQFF. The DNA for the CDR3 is TGTGCCAGCAGTGGCAGCGGGGGGGGAGACTACAATGAGCAGTTCTTC.

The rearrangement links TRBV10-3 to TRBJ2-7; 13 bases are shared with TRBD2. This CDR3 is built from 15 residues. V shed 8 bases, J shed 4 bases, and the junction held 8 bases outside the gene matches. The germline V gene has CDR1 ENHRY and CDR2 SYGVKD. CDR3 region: CAIYGTSGIGYEQYF. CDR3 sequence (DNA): TGTGCCATCTACGGGACTAGCGGGATTGGATACGAGCAGTACTTC.

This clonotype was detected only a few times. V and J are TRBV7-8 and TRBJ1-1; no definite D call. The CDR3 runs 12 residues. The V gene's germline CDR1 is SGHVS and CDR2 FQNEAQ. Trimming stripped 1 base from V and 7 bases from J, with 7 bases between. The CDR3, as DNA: TGTGCCAGCAGCTTAGTCCTACTTGAAGCTTTCTTT. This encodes CASSLVLLEAFF.

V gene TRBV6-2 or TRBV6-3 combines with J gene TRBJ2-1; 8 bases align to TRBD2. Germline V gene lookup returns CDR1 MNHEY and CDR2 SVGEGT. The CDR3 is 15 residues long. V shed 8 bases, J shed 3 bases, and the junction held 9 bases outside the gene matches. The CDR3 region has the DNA TGTGCCAGCGCCGCGAGCGGGAGAAGCTACAATGAGCAGTTCTTC. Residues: CASAASGRSYNEQFF.

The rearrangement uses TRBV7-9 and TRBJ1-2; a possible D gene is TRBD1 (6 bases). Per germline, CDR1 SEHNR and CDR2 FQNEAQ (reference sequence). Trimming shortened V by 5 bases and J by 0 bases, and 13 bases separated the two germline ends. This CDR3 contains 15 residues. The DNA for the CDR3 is TGTGCCAGCAGCGGATATACAGGGTCTAACTATGGCTACACCTTC. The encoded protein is CASSGYTGSNYGYTF.

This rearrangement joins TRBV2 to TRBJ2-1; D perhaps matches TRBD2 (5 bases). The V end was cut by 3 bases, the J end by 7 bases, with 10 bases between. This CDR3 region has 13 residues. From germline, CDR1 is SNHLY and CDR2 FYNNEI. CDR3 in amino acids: CASSDSTGNEQFF. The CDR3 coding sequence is TGTGCCAGCAGTGATTCTACGGGGAATGAGCAGTTCTTC.

The CDR3 nucleotides are TGTGCCAGTAGTACGCTTGGAGGACAGGTTGAAAAACTGTTTTTT. Protein: CASSTLGGQVEKLFF. The chain is built from TRBV19 and TRBJ1-4; 7 bases are shared with TRBD1. J gave up 7 bases and V 4 bases, and 9 bases lay outside the gene matches. Germline V gene sequence: CDR1 LNHDA, CDR2 SQIVND (reference sequence). The CDR3 covers 15 residues. Combining the CDR3 with reference TRBV19 and TRBJ1-4 gives the whole variable domain DGGITQSPKYLFRKEGQNVTLSCEQNLNHDAMYWYRQDPGQGLRLIYYSQIVNDFQKGDIAEGYSVSREKKESFPLTVTSAQKNPTAFYLCASSTLGGQVEKLFFGSGTQLSVL.

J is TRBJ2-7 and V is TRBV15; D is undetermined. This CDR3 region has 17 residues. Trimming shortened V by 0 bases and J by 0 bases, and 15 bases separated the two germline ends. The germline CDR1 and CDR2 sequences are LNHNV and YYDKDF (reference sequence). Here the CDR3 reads CATSRDLWDPSSYEQYF. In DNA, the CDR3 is TGTGCCACCAGCAGAGATCTGTGGGATCCGAGCTCCTACGAGCAGTACTTC.

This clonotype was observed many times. The CDR3 nucleotides read TGTGCCAGTAGCTCAATAGCGGGGCTCTCCTACAATGAGCAGTTCTTC. Its translation: CASSSIAGLSYNEQFF. The chain uses TRBV19 and TRBJ2-1; 8 nucleotides agree with TRBD2. The CDR3 has 16 amino acids. V shed 6 bases, J shed 0 bases, and the junction held 7 bases outside the gene matches. Germline CDR1 LNHDA, CDR2 SQIVND (reference sequence).

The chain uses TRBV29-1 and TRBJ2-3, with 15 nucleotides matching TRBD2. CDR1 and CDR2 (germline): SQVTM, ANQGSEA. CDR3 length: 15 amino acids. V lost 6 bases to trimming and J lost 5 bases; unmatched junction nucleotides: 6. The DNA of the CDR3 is TGCAGCGTAGACCCGGGACTAGCGGGAGGAGATACGCAGTATTTT. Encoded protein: CSVDPGLAGGDTQYF.

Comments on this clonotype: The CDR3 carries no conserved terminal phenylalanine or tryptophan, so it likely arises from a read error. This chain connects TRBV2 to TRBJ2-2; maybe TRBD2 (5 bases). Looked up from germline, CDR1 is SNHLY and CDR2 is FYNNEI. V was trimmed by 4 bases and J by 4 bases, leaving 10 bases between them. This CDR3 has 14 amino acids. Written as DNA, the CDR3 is TGTGCCAGCAGTGTTGGCCGGGGCACCGGGGAGCTGTTTCTT. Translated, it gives CASSVGRGTGELFL.

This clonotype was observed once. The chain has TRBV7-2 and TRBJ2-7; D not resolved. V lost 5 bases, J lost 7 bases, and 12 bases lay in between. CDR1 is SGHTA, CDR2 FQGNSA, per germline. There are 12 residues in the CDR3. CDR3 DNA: TGTGCCAGCAGCGTATTCTCACTAGAGCAGTACTTC. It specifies CASSVFSLEQYF.

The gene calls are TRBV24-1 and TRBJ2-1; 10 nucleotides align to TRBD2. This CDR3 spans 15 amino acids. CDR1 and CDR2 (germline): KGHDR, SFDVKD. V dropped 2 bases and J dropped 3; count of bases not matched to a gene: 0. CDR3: CATSDSSGGYNEQFF. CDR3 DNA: TGTGCCACCAGTGATTCTAGCGGGGGCTACAATGAGCAGTTCTTC.

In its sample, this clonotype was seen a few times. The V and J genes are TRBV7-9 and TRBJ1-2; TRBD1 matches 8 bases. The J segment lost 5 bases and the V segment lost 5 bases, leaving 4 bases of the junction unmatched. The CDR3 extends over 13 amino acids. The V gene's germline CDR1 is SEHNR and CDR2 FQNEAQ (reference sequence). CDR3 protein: CASSLGQEYGYTF. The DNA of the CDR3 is TGTGCCAGCAGCCTGGGACAGGAGTATGGCTACACCTTC.

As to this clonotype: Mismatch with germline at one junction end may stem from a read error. Here the CDR3 reads CARSHGTGDGYTF. The CDR3, as DNA: TGTGCCCGCAGCCACGGGACAGGGGATGGCTACACCTTC. The rearrangement links TRBV7-8 to TRBJ1-2; 10 bases are shared with TRBD1. From germline, CDR1 is SGHVS and CDR2 FQNEAQ. The CDR3 covers 13 residues.